This is a list of T cell receptor beta chains from one sample in a study of blood T cell repertoires in COVID-19. Clones were sequenced by immunoSEQ multiplex PCR, and TCRdb holds only the in-frame ones, with some missing. The repertoire holds around 220,000 clones, roughly 90% seen once, with roughly 2.2% in the top ten. The sample comprised peripheral blood. Every receptor here comes from a woman aged 45 to 65 with acute or convalescent COVID-19. Both conserved end residues are part of each CDR3. D genes are given only for firm matches. Only some rows state a clone size, as once, few, many or a class for expanded clones.

CDR3nt,CDR3aa,abundance,j_gene,v_gene,d_gene
TGTGCCAGCAGCTTTCTCCGCCGGACAAAGAAATACGAGCAGTACTTC,CASSFLRRTKKYEQYF,.,TRBJ2-7,TRBV5-8,.
TGTGCCAGCACCGCGAGGGACAGAGGAAACACCATATATTTT,CASTARDRGNTIYF,.,TRBJ1-3,TRBV19,TRBD1
TGTGCCAGCAGTTTCGGAGAGGGTTTCACTGAAGCTTTCTTT,CASSFGEGFTEAFF,once,TRBJ1-1,TRBV6-5,.
TGTGCCAGCAGTGATATAACGGGAGGGGATACGCAGTATTTT,CASSDITGGDTQYF,.,TRBJ2-3,TRBV25-1,TRBD2
TGTGCCAGCAGCCTTGGGACTAGCGGGGGCTACGAGCAGTACTTC,CASSLGTSGGYEQYF,few,TRBJ2-7,TRBV3-1/TRBV3-2,TRBD2
TGTGCCAGCAGCCAAGATAGCAAGGCCTATGGCTACACCTTC,CASSQDSKAYGYTF,.,TRBJ1-2,TRBV14,.
TGTGCCAGCAGCTTAGAACGAGCAACTAATGAAAAACTGTTTTTT,CASSLERATNEKLFF,.,TRBJ1-4,TRBV7-2,.
TGTGCCAGTAGTATAGCCCGACAGGGAGCCCAGCCCCAGCATTTT,CASSIARQGAQPQHF,.,TRBJ1-5,TRBV19,TRBD1
TGCGCCAGCAGCTCGGCTAGCGGACAAGAGACCCAGTACTTC,CASSSASGQETQYF,.,TRBJ2-5,TRBV5-1,TRBD2
TGTGCCAGCTCACCAAAATCGGGCACTGAAGCTTTCTTT,CASSPKSGTEAFF,once,TRBJ1-1,TRBV18,.
TGCGCCAGCAGCTTACTAGCGGACTTCCAAGAGACCCAGTACTTC,CASSLLADFQETQYF,.,TRBJ2-5,TRBV5-1,TRBD2
TGTGCCAGCTCACCTTCTACCGGGACAGCTAACACTGAAGCTTTCTTT,CASSPSTGTANTEAFF,.,TRBJ1-1,TRBV18,TRBD1
TGTGCCAGCAGCTTCGCGAAAACTGAAGCTTTCTTT,CASSFAKTEAFF,.,TRBJ1-1,TRBV5-4,.
TGCGCCAGCACCCCCCGGGGAGGGGACCACTATGGCTACACCTTC,CASTPRGGDHYGYTF,.,TRBJ1-2,TRBV5-1,.
TGTGCCAGCAGCAACCTAGGGGGCGTCGCAGATACGCAGTATTTT,CASSNLGGVADTQYF,.,TRBJ2-3,TRBV7-6,TRBD1
TGTGCCAGCCTATTACAGGGCAATGAGCAGTTCTTC,CASLLQGNEQFF,.,TRBJ2-1,TRBV2,.
TGTGCCAGCAGCTTAGCGTGGGGACTCAATGAGCAGTTCTTC,CASSLAWGLNEQFF,.,TRBJ2-1,TRBV7-8,.
TGTGCCACCAGCAGAGATACTAGCGGATTAAGCTCCTACAATGAGCAGTTCTTC,CATSRDTSGLSSYNEQFF,.,TRBJ2-1,TRBV15,TRBD2
TGTGCCAGCACGGGACAGGGTCAAACCGGGGAGCTGTTTTTT,CASTGQGQTGELFF,.,TRBJ2-2,TRBV6-5,TRBD1
TGTGCCTGGACCTCGACTAGCGGGGGGGCCATTGAGCAGTTCTTC,CAWTSTSGGAIEQFF,.,TRBJ2-1,TRBV30,TRBD2
TGTGCCAGCTCGCCGGGGACAGGACGGGACGAGCAGTACTTC,CASSPGTGRDEQYF,.,TRBJ2-7,TRBV18,TRBD1
TGTGCCATCAGTATGGACAGGGGGTACAATGAGCAGTTCTTC,CAISMDRGYNEQFF,.,TRBJ2-1,TRBV10-3,TRBD1
TGTGCCAGCAGCCAGGGACATCTGGATCGTGCTTTCTTT,CASSQGHLDRAFF,once,TRBJ1-1,TRBV7-8,.
TGTGCCTGGAGTGTACTAGGGAACACTGAAGCTTTCTTT,CAWSVLGNTEAFF,.,TRBJ1-1,TRBV30,.
TGTGCCACCCAAGGACATGGCGACAATCAGCCCCAGCATTTT,CATQGHGDNQPQHF,few,TRBJ1-5,TRBV27,.
TGTGCCTGGAGATTCAGGGATGGGTATGGCTACACCTTC,CAWRFRDGYGYTF,.,TRBJ1-2,TRBV30,.
TGTGCCAGCAGCCCCCCCGCAGGCGTAAAGGCCGGGGAGCTGTTTTTT,CASSPPAGVKAGELFF,.,TRBJ2-2,TRBV3-1/TRBV3-2,.
TGTGCCAGCAGCCGGACAGAGGACACTGAAGCTTTCTTT,CASSRTEDTEAFF,.,TRBJ1-1,TRBV6-5,.
TGTGCCAGCGGATTAGCGGGTGGCACAGATACGCAGTATTTT,CASGLAGGTDTQYF,.,TRBJ2-3,TRBV25-1,TRBD2
TGTGCCAGCAGCTTGCGGGGGGGCTCCGAGCAGTACTTC,CASSLRGGSEQYF,.,TRBJ2-7,TRBV5-6,TRBD2
TGTGCCAGCAGTCAGGGAATGTTGGTTACTGAAGCTTTCTTT,CASSQGMLVTEAFF,.,TRBJ1-1,TRBV27,.
TGTGCCATCAGTCAGGCCCCGACAGTAGCTAACTATGGCTACACCTTC,CAISQAPTVANYGYTF,.,TRBJ1-2,TRBV10-3,.
TGTGCCAGCAGCCCGGTCGGGGGGCCAGAGGAGGAGACCCAGTACTTC,CASSPVGGPEEETQYF,.,TRBJ2-5,TRBV5-4,.
TGTGCCAGCAGACATAGACTAGCGTACACCGGGGAGCTGTTTTTT,CASRHRLAYTGELFF,.,TRBJ2-2,TRBV5-6,TRBD2
TGTGCCAGCAGCTTAGAGGGGGGGCAGGGCTGGATCACTGAAGCTTTCTTT,CASSLEGGQGWITEAFF,.,TRBJ1-1,TRBV7-2,.
TGTGCCAGTAGTCCGCGGACTAGCGGGATGGTGGGAGATACGCAGTATTTT,CASSPRTSGMVGDTQYF,.,TRBJ2-3,TRBV19,TRBD2
TGTGCCAGCAGCCCGCGGAGCGGCATGAACACTGAAGCTTTCTTT,CASSPRSGMNTEAFF,.,TRBJ1-1,TRBV5-4,.
TGTGCCAGCAGTTACCTCTCCGGGGAGACTGAAGCTTTCTTT,CASSYLSGETEAFF,.,TRBJ1-1,TRBV6-5,.
TGTGCCAGCAGCCTAAGACGGGGGGATACGCAGTATTTT,CASSLRRGDTQYF,.,TRBJ2-3,TRBV3-1/TRBV3-2,.
TGTGCCAGTAGTATAGATCACGGGGGGGCATACGAGCAGTACTTC,CASSIDHGGAYEQYF,.,TRBJ2-7,TRBV19,TRBD2
TGTGCCAGCAGCCCCGGTGCTAGCAATGAGCAGTTCTTC,CASSPGASNEQFF,.,TRBJ2-1,TRBV9,.